These 21 T cell receptor beta chains share one sample of origin, sequenced in a study of T cells after yellow fever vaccination. One entry per CDR3 protein, called by TCRdb with MiXCR from the 5' RACE reads. The profile shows hundreds of thousands of distinct CDR3 sequences, about 13% of them singletons. Here the sequenced sample was PBMCs, taken on the day of the yellow fever booster vaccination. The receptors were gathered from a young man who received the YFV17D yellow fever vaccine.

The V gene is TRBV7-9, the J gene TRBJ2-3, with 14 positions matching TRBD2. Losses at the gene ends were 1 base for V and 4 bases for J; bases not matched to a gene: 4. Germline V gives CDR1 SEHNR, CDR2 FQNEAQ (reference sequence). The CDR3 has 17 residues. The chain's CDR3 is CASSLGTSGRNADTQYF. The CDR3 region has the DNA TGTGCCAGCAGCTTAGGGACTAGCGGGAGGAACGCAGATACGCAGTATTTT.

The chain recombines TRBV20-1 with TRBJ2-1; D may be TRBD2 (5 bases). There are 15 residues in the CDR3. V gave up 2 bases and J gave up 9 bases, with 20 bases separating them. The germline V gene has CDR1 DFQATT and CDR2 SNEGSKA (reference sequence). In DNA, the CDR3 is TGCAGTGCTAGACCTCCCTCGATAGCGAGCTCTGAGCAGTTCTTC. Amino acid sequence: CSARPPSIASSEQFF.

The chain employs TRBV18 and TRBJ1-2, with D possibly TRBD1 on 5 matching bases. Trimming pared 3 bases from V and 8 bases from J, leaving 13 bases between. Germline assignment: CDR1 KGHSH and CDR2 LQKENI. The CDR3 contains 13 residues. CDR3 protein: CASSPTEGFGYTF. The CDR3 bases are TGTGCCAGCTCACCGACCGAGGGGTTCGGCTACACCTTC.

The gene calls are TRBV2 and TRBJ1-1; no reliable D call. The CDR3 has 13 residues. Between the trimmed V and J ends, which lost 7 bases and 0 bases, there was a span of 9 bases. CDR1 is SNHLY, CDR2 FYNNEI, per germline. CDR3 in amino acids: CASKPELNTEAFF. In DNA form, the CDR3 reads TGTGCCAGCAAGCCGGAATTGAACACTGAAGCTTTCTTT.

This clonotype was seen many times. CDR3 residues: CSVQGYYPEETQYF. CDR3 nucleotide sequence: TGCAGTGTTCAAGGTTACTACCCTGAAGAGACCCAGTACTTC. The chain is built from TRBV20-1 and TRBJ2-5; D uncertain. The V gene's germline CDR1 is DFQATT and CDR2 SNEGSKA (reference sequence). The CDR3 consists of 14 residues. Trimming took off 7 bases at V and 3 bases at J, with 18 bases between the two ends.

This clonotype showed up many times. The chain joins TRBV7-2 to TRBJ2-3; D remains unclear. CDR1 and CDR2 from the germline V gene are SGHTA and FQGNSA. Trimming took off 4 bases at V and 4 bases at J, with 15 bases between the two ends. CDR3 length equals 15 residues. CDR3 protein: CASSSRSERPDTQYF. In nucleotides, the CDR3 is TGTGCCAGCAGCTCACGCTCCGAGAGACCAGATACGCAGTATTTT.

V is TRBV23-1 and J is TRBJ2-5; TRBD2 aligns across 9 bases. TRBV23-1 counts as an open reading frame of uncertain function. The CDR3 is made up of 17 amino acids. Trimming cost V 5 bases and J 3 bases; bases outside gene matches: 13. The CDR3 nucleotides read TGCGCCAGCAGTGGACCGGCGGGAGGGCCGCAAGAAGAGACCCAGTACTTC. Encoded protein: CASSGPAGGPQEETQYF.

This clonotype came up many times. V is TRBV2 and J is TRBJ1-1, with 7 positions matching TRBD1. Per germline, CDR1 SNHLY and CDR2 FYNNEI. The V segment lost 6 bases and the J segment 3 bases; nucleotides outside the gene matches: 16. This CDR3 is 17 amino acids long. CDR3 sequence: CASSIFQTGRKDTEAFF. CDR3 DNA: TGTGCCAGCAGCATTTTCCAGACAGGGAGGAAGGACACTGAAGCTTTCTTT. The full variable domain, completed using reference TRBV2 and TRBJ1-1, is EPEVTQTPSHQVTQMGQEVILRCVPISNHLYFYWYRQILGQKVEFLVSFYNNEISEKSEIFDDQFSVERPDGSNFTLKIRSTKLEDSAMYFCASSIFQTGRKDTEAFFGQGTRLTVV.

This clonotype appeared many times. The chain employs TRBV27 and TRBJ2-1; 10 bases line up with TRBD2. Germline V gene sequence: CDR1 MNHEY, CDR2 SMNVEV (reference sequence). CDR3 length: 14 amino acids. Germline trimming cut 3 bases from V and 7 bases from J; bases unmatched to any gene: 3. CDR3: CASSLASGRNEQFF. CDR3 coding DNA: TGTGCCAGCAGTTTGGCTAGCGGGAGAAATGAGCAGTTCTTC.

This clonotype was seen more than once but under ten times. The chain links TRBV7-8 to TRBJ2-7; TRBD1 is a possible D gene (5 bases). Trimming took 5 bases from V and 2 from J, leaving 10 bases between them. Germline CDR1 is SGHVS and CDR2 is FQNEAQ. CDR3 length: 13 residues. The CDR3 loop is CASSMTATYEQYF. CDR3 nucleotides: TGTGCCAGCAGCATGACAGCTACCTACGAGCAGTACTTC.

The chain links TRBV5-1 to TRBJ2-7; a weak D match, TRBD2 (5 bases). Germline CDR1 reads SGHRS; CDR2 reads YFSETQ. Trimming cost V 4 bases and J 0 bases, with 17 bases left between them. The CDR3 spans 16 residues. CDR3 sequence: CASSQAGILLSYEQYF. CDR3 bases: TGCGCCAGCAGCCAAGCCGGGATCTTGCTCTCCTACGAGCAGTACTTC.

The chain carries TRBV7-9 and TRBJ2-2; D is unclear. The CDR3 consists of 12 residues. CDR1 and CDR2 from the germline V gene are SEHNR and FQNEAQ (reference sequence). V was clipped by 10 bases and J by 6 bases, with 12 bases between them. The CDR3 region is CAIPTLAGELFF. CDR3 in DNA: TGTGCCATACCGACCCTCGCCGGGGAGCTGTTTTTT. Filled out from reference TRBV7-9 and TRBJ2-2, the complete variable domain reads DTGVSQNPRHKITKRGQNVTFRCDPISEHNRLYWYRQTLGQGPEFLTYFQNEAQLEKSRLLSDRFSAERPKGSFSTLEIQRTEQGDSAMYLCAIPTLAGELFFGEGSRLTVL.

This clonotype has a handful of counts. The J gene is TRBJ1-5, the V gene TRBV7-9; a possible D gene is TRBD1 (6 bases). CDR1 SEHNR and CDR2 FQNEAQ come from the germline V gene (reference sequence). This CDR3 contains 15 residues. V was trimmed by 3 bases and J by 7 bases, leaving 16 bases between them. This chain's CDR3 is CASSFGGSYPQPQHF. DNA of the CDR3: TGTGCCAGCAGCTTCGGGGGCTCCTATCCCCAGCCCCAGCATTTT.

This clonotype was seen only once. The V and J genes are TRBV6-2 or TRBV6-3 and TRBJ2-5, with D possibly being TRBD2 (5 bases). V dropped 8 bases and J dropped 5 bases, with 21 bases sitting between them. CDR1 MNHEY and CDR2 SVGEGT come from the germline V gene. The CDR3 spans 15 residues. The CDR3 reads CASLTRGLRGETQYF. CDR3 DNA: TGTGCCAGCCTTACTCGCGGGCTCAGAGGGGAGACCCAGTACTTC.

The genes are TRBV9 and TRBJ2-5; no definite D call. The germline V gene has CDR1 SGDLS and CDR2 YYNGEE. The CDR3 covers 13 residues. The germline V and J ends were trimmed by 3 bases and 3 bases, with 9 bases remaining between them. CDR3 region: CASSGSTEETQYF. CDR3 nucleotides: TGTGCCAGCAGCGGAAGTACCGAAGAGACCCAGTACTTC. Together with reference TRBV9 and TRBJ2-5, the CDR3 gives the full variable domain: DSGVTQTPKHLITATGQRVTLRCSPRSGDLSVYWYQQSLDQGLQFLIQYYNGEERAKGNILERFSAQQFPDLHSELNLSSLELGDSALYFCASSGSTEETQYFGPGTRLLVL.

The gene calls are TRBV3-1 and TRBJ2-4; TRBD1 might be the D (5 bases). V lost 4 bases and J lost 3, with 10 bases in between. The CDR3 spans 14 residues. Per germline, CDR1 LGHDT and CDR2 YNNKEL (reference sequence). The CDR3 DNA reads TGTGCCAGCAGCCTCTCCGGACACAAAAACATTCAGTACTTC. It specifies CASSLSGHKNIQYF.

V usage is TRBV5-1 and J usage is TRBJ2-5, with 7 nucleotides matching TRBD2. Trimming removed 7 bases from V and 1 base from J; junction bases left unmatched: 7. The CDR3 totals 14 residues. Per the germline V gene, CDR1 is SGHRS and CDR2 is YFSETQ. This CDR3 is CASGPGTTQETQYF. Here the CDR3 DNA reads TGCGCCAGCGGACCCGGGACTACCCAAGAGACCCAGTACTTC.

The chain joins TRBV5-1 to TRBJ2-1; TRBD2 is a possible D gene (6 bases). CDR3 length equals 14 residues. Germline-derived CDR1 and CDR2 are SGHRS and YFSETQ. Trimming left V 7 bases short and J 0 bases short, with 11 bases between. CDR3 amino acids: CASCPGSSYNEQFF. The CDR3 DNA follows: TGCGCCAGCTGCCCCGGGAGCTCCTACAATGAGCAGTTCTTC.

This chain links TRBV28 with TRBJ1-2; D call uncertain. This CDR3 contains 12 residues. Trimming pared 2 bases from V and 5 bases from J, leaving 6 bases between. CDR1 is MDHEN, CDR2 SYDVKM, per germline. CDR3 sequence (DNA): TGTGCCAGCAGTTTAAGCGCGTATGGCTACACCTTC. It encodes CASSLSAYGYTF.

J is TRBJ2-3 and V is TRBV18, with 8 bases fitting TRBD2. The CDR3 consists of 15 residues. Trimming cost V 3 bases and J 5 bases; bases outside gene matches: 7. CDR1 is KGHSH and CDR2 is LQKENI in the germline V gene. CDR3 residues: CASSPTGGPLDTQYF. The CDR3 DNA is TGTGCCAGCTCACCGACGGGAGGGCCTCTAGATACGCAGTATTTT.

Ten or more counts support this clonotype. The chain is built from TRBV6-5 and TRBJ2-5, with D possibly being TRBD1 or TRBD2 (6 bases each). Looked up from germline, CDR1 is MNHEY and CDR2 is SVGAGI. The V end was cut by 2 bases, the J end by 1 base, with 8 bases between. The CDR3 totals 14 residues. The DNA of the CDR3 is TGTGCCAGCAGTTACAGGGGGGTCCAAGAGACCCAGTACTTC. It translates to CASSYRGVQETQYF.